This T cell receptor beta chain stems from a study of early T cells in non-severe SARS-CoV-2 infection. Looking at the study overall: The chains were unpaired, and the sequenced material was bulk RNA from unsorted whole blood.

CDR1 MNHNS and CDR2 SASEGT come from the germline V gene. V lost 4 bases and J lost 1, with 11 bases in between. The CDR3 is 14 residues long. Individual cDNA molecules each received unique molecular identifiers attached to them. TCRdb reprocessed the 5' RACE reads with MiXCR, giving one entry per CDR3 protein. The data contain about 61,000 distinct CDR3 sequences, about 9.9% of them singletons. Concerning this clonotype: The antigen is unknown.

Study-level points and caveats: VDJdb-based annotation leaned toward anti-spike CD8 responses and missed private and CD4 specificities.

This chain joins TRBV6-1 and TRBJ2-7; perhaps D is TRBD1 or TRBD2 (5 bases each). The sample taken for sequencing was whole blood. This TCR was sampled from an adult who was a healthcare worker with PCR-confirmed SARS-CoV-2 infection or an uninfected control (not recorded which). The CDR3 reads CASSVLEGSYEQYV. The CDR3, as DNA: TGTGCCAGCAGTGTCCTCGAGGGGTCCTACGAGCAGTACGTC.